Presented here are 28 T cell receptor beta chains from one specimen sequenced in a study of cytomegalovirus exposure and HLA in healthy donors (dated by TCRdb to about 2017). The library relied on the immunoSEQ multiplex PCR assay. The multiplex PCR relied on a mix of 60 forward primers for TCR Vbeta segments and 13 reverse primers for TCR Jbeta segments. Imported from immuneACCESS, the table was reduced by TCRdb to in-frame sequences with V and J called. These copies leave out some clones; in studies compared against another copy, an unresolved V gene accounts for under half, and the cause of the remainder is not known. For this sample the table gives 200,000 to 250,000 clones, of which roughly four fifths were detected only once. The biggest ten clones account for 0.2% to 0.25% of the sample. Input material: PBMCs. Source of these receptors: a girl aged 2-10 years in good health and CMV-seronegative.

J is TRBJ2-1 and V is TRBV28, with D possibly matching TRBD2 (5 bases). This CDR3 region has 17 residues. Germline CDR1 and CDR2: MDHEN and SYDVKM. The ends were cut back, 6 bases at V and 8 bases at J, with 26 bases in the middle. CDR3 in DNA: TGTGCCAGCAGCTATAGCGTCGGGCCTCGGGCTTCGGATGAGCAGTTCTTC. It specifies CASSYSVGPRASDEQFF.

The DNA of the CDR3 is TGTGCCAGCAGCGTAACAGGGGGCTTAGGGGCTAATGAAAAACTGTTTTTT. Translated: CASSVTGGLGANEKLFF. The chain combines TRBV9 with TRBJ1-4; 9 nucleotides agree with TRBD1. The CDR3 is 17 residues long. Looked up from germline, CDR1 is SGDLS and CDR2 is YYNGEE. V shed 1 base and J 3 bases; nucleotides not matched to a gene: 7.

The chain couples TRBV6-1 to TRBJ2-5; a possible D gene is TRBD2 (6 bases). The CDR3 loop spans 16 amino acids. The germline CDR1 and CDR2 sequences are MNHNS and SASEGT. V lost 1 base to trimming and J lost 2 bases, with 14 bases between them. The CDR3 DNA reads TGTGCCAGCAGTGAAGTGGGACTGGGGAATCAAGAGACCCAGTACTTC. It specifies CASSEVGLGNQETQYF.

J is TRBJ1-2 and V is TRBV19; 7 nucleotides align to TRBD1. The CDR3 contains 16 residues. After removal of 6 bases from V and 0 bases from J, the junction contained 10 bases not matched to a gene. Looked up from germline, CDR1 is LNHDA and CDR2 is SQIVND (reference sequence). The CDR3 sequence: CASRADRATSNYGYTF. The CDR3 bases are TGTGCCAGTAGGGCCGACAGGGCTACTTCTAACTATGGCTACACCTTC.

V is TRBV9 and J is TRBJ2-3; 11 nucleotides agree with TRBD2. The length of the CDR3 is 14 residues. The germline V gene encodes CDR1 SGDLS and CDR2 YYNGEE. After removal of 3 bases from V and 5 bases from J, the junction contained 2 bases not matched to a gene. The DNA of the CDR3 is TGTGCCAGCAGCGATAGCGGGAGGGGAGATACGCAGTATTTT. This encodes CASSDSGRGDTQYF.

The J gene is TRBJ2-1, the V gene TRBV5-6; tentatively, D is TRBD2 (6 bases). Germline V gene lookup returns CDR1 SGHDT and CDR2 YYEEEE. Trimming stripped 3 bases from V and 7 bases from J, with 8 bases between. The CDR3 sequence is 12 residues long. The CDR3 loop is CASSYSGNEQFF. The CDR3 DNA follows: TGTGCCAGCAGCTATAGCGGAAATGAGCAGTTCTTC.

This clone was recorded once. The CDR3 sequence is CASSLREGNQPQHF. The CDR3 coding sequence is TGTGCCAGCAGCTTAAGGGAGGGCAATCAGCCCCAGCATTTT. The rearrangement uses TRBV7-2 and TRBJ1-5; unclear D gene. The V end was cut by 2 bases, the J end by 2 bases, with 7 bases between. Looked up from germline, CDR1 is SGHTA and CDR2 is FQGNSA. This CDR3 contains 14 residues.

This chain joins TRBV21-1 and TRBJ2-1; the D call in the table, TRBD2, was not verified against the DNA. TRBV21-1 is recorded as a pseudogene. The CDR3 spans 17 residues. The CDR3 region has the DNA TGTGCCAGCAGCCTACGGGTTTCCTTGGGTCAATACAATGAGCAGTTCTTC. Translation gives CASSLRVSLGQYNEQFF.

V usage is TRBV5-1 and J usage is TRBJ2-7; tentatively, D is TRBD2 (5 bases). Germline V gene sequence: CDR1 SGHRS, CDR2 YFSETQ. V shed 4 bases and J shed 2 bases, with 22 bases lying between them. CDR3 length: 17 amino acids. DNA for the CDR3: TGCGCCAGCAGCGGTGGTTTTACGGGAAGGGTCACCTACGAGCAGTACTTC. Its translation is CASSGGFTGRVTYEQYF.

V usage is TRBV7-6 and J usage is TRBJ1-1, with a tentative D call TRBD1 (5 bases). The CDR3 is 15 residues long. CDR1 and CDR2 (germline): SGHVS, FNYEAQ. Trimming stripped 6 bases from V and 5 bases from J, with 19 bases between. The CDR3, as DNA: TGTGCCAGCAGAGCTCTTAAGGGGCATAGGACTGAAGCTTTCTTT. It translates to CASRALKGHRTEAFF.

The chain uses TRBV7-3 and TRBJ2-5; TRBD2 matches at 9 bases. This CDR3 contains 16 residues. CDR1 and CDR2 from the germline V gene are SGHTA and FQGTGA. The V gene end was trimmed by 3 bases and the J gene end by 5 bases; junction bases not matched to a gene: 10. CDR3 sequence: CASSLDSGGVSETQYF. Written as DNA, the CDR3 is TGTGCCAGCAGCTTGGATAGCGGGGGAGTTTCGGAGACCCAGTACTTC.

The CDR3 here is CASSFVDRGIGELFF. CDR3 nucleotides: TGTGCCAGCAGCTTTGTTGACAGGGGTATCGGGGAGCTGTTTTTT. V usage is TRBV5-6 and J usage is TRBJ2-2; 8 bases fit TRBD1. V lost 2 bases, J lost 7 bases, and 7 bases stayed unmatched. This CDR3 has 15 amino acids. Germline CDR1 reads SGHDT; CDR2 reads YYEEEE. Looking up the rest from reference TRBV5-6 and TRBJ2-2 gives the full variable domain: DAGVTQSPTHLIKTRGQQVTLRCSPKSGHDTVSWYQQALGQGPQFIFQYYEEEERQRGNFPDRFSGHQFPNYSSELNVNALLLGDSALYLCASSFVDRGIGELFFGEGSRLTVL.

This clone has only a few counts. For the CDR3, the DNA is TGTGCCTGGAATCGGATAGCGGGAGTGGGGGAGACCCAGTACTTC. This codes for CAWNRIAGVGETQYF. This chain uses TRBV30 with TRBJ2-5; 9 bases agree with TRBD2. CDR3 length equals 15 residues. V lost 4 bases to trimming and J lost 5 bases; unmatched junction nucleotides: 11. Germline V CDR1 and CDR2: GTSNPN, SVGIG (reference sequence).

The V gene is TRBV27, the J gene TRBJ2-7; TRBD1 matches at 7 bases. J gave up 7 bases and V 3 bases, and 6 bases lay outside the gene matches. Germline assignment: CDR1 MNHEY and CDR2 SMNVEV (reference sequence). The CDR3 has 13 residues. Written as DNA, the CDR3 is TGTGCCAGCAGTTTCGGACCAGGGGGAGAGCAGTACTTC. Residues: CASSFGPGGEQYF.

The CDR3 spells CASSELVAGWDTQYF. The CDR3 DNA reads as TGTGCCAGCAGTGAGTTGGTAGCGGGATGGGATACGCAGTATTTT. The chain employs TRBV6-1 and TRBJ2-3; 8 nucleotides line up with TRBD2. This CDR3 comprises 15 residues. Per the germline V gene, CDR1 is MNHNS and CDR2 is SASEGT. V was pared by 3 bases and J by 6 bases, with 8 bases of the junction left unmatched.

The rearrangement links TRBV5-1 to TRBJ2-2; D is ambiguous. The germline V gene has CDR1 SGHRS and CDR2 YFSETQ. The CDR3 consists of 14 residues. The ends were cut back, 0 bases at V and 8 bases at J, with 11 bases in the middle. As DNA, the CDR3 is TGCGCCAGCAGCTTGGACCCCGCCGGGGGGGAGCTGTTTTTT. It specifies CASSLDPAGGELFF.

This chain uses TRBV30 with TRBJ2-5; possibly TRBD2 for D (5 bases). The V and J ends lost 0 bases and 3 bases respectively, with 8 bases between them. The CDR3 is 13 amino acids. The germline V gene has CDR1 GTSNPN and CDR2 SVGIG (reference sequence). The CDR3 here is CAWSVQTKETQYF. DNA for the CDR3: TGTGCCTGGAGTGTACAGACTAAAGAGACCCAGTACTTC.

V gene TRBV5-4 combines with J gene TRBJ1-1, with TRBD1 identical over 12 bases. The V gene end was trimmed by 4 bases and the J gene end by 5 bases; junction bases not matched to a gene: 9. The germline CDR1 and CDR2 sequences are SGHNT and YYREEE (reference sequence). CDR3 size: 16 residues. The CDR3 sequence is CASSTGTGGEGTEAFF. The CDR3 nucleotides are TGTGCCAGCAGCACCGGGACAGGGGGCGAGGGAACTGAAGCTTTCTTT.

This clone has a single count. This chain's CDR3 is CASGLGTEREQYF. As DNA, the CDR3 is TGTGCTAGTGGTTTGGGGACAGAACGCGAGCAGTACTTC. This chain links TRBV12-5 with TRBJ2-7; maybe TRBD1 (6 bases). This CDR3 spans 13 amino acids. Germline assignment: CDR1 LGHNT and CDR2 FRNRAP. The ends were cut back, 1 base at V and 6 bases at J, with 10 bases in the middle.

The chain uses TRBV9 and TRBJ1-2; possible D gene TRBD1, 5 bases. The CDR3 is 14 residues long. Per germline, CDR1 SGDLS and CDR2 YYNGEE. The germline V and J ends were trimmed by 0 bases and 2 bases, with 8 bases remaining between them. CDR3 residues: CASSVGGANYGYTF. In DNA, the CDR3 is TGTGCCAGCAGCGTAGGGGGCGCAAACTATGGCTACACCTTC.

In its sample, this clone was seen once. V usage is TRBV6-1 and J usage is TRBJ2-7; 8 nucleotides agree with TRBD1. The CDR3 contains 15 residues. Looked up from germline, CDR1 is MNHNS and CDR2 is SASEGT. The ends lost 1 base at V and 2 bases at J; junction bases unmatched: 4. CDR3: CASSEEDRAPYEQYF. CDR3 bases: TGTGCCAGCAGTGAAGAGGACAGGGCTCCCTACGAGCAGTACTTC.

This rearrangement joins TRBV7-9 to TRBJ2-7; weak D call: TRBD1 (5 bases). The germline V and J ends were trimmed by 6 bases and 3 bases, with 12 bases remaining between them. CDR1 and CDR2 (germline): SEHNR, FQNEAQ (reference sequence). CDR3 length equals 13 residues. In DNA form, the CDR3 reads TGTGCCAGCAGTGAGGACGGACACTACGAGCAGTACTTC. Its translation: CASSEDGHYEQYF. The variable domain in full, with the rest retrieved from reference TRBV7-9 and TRBJ2-7, is DTGVSQNPRHKITKRGQNVTFRCDPISEHNRLYWYRQTLGQGPEFLTYFQNEAQLEKSRLLSDRFSAERPKGSFSTLEIQRTEQGDSAMYLCASSEDGHYEQYFGPGTRLTVT.

The chain links TRBV6-5 to TRBJ2-4; D is perhaps TRBD2 (6 bases). Deletions cut 5 bases from V and 7 bases from J, with 12 bases between. The CDR3 totals 13 residues. Looked up from germline, CDR1 is MNHEY and CDR2 is SVGAGI. The CDR3 nucleotides read TGTGCCAGCAGTCGGCGGGGAGTCAACATTCAGTACTTC. It yields the protein CASSRRGVNIQYF.

This clone has just a few counts. V and J are TRBV7-9 and TRBJ2-3; TRBD2 matches at 10 bases. The CDR3 is 18 amino acids. J lost 2 bases, V lost 2 bases, and 10 bases had no gene match. Per the germline V gene, CDR1 is SEHNR and CDR2 is FQNEAQ (reference sequence). CDR3 region: CASSLSSGGPYFTDTQYF. The CDR3 DNA sequence: TGTGCCAGCAGCTTAAGTAGCGGGGGGCCCTACTTCACAGATACGCAGTATTTT.

The chain is built from TRBV19 and TRBJ2-5, with no clear D. This CDR3 is 15 amino acids long. V was shortened by 0 bases and J by 2 bases, with 10 bases between the two germline ends. The germline V gene has CDR1 LNHDA and CDR2 SQIVND (reference sequence). The CDR3 coding sequence is TGTGCCAGTAGTATAGATATAGGAGTTCAAGAGACCCAGTACTTC. It yields the protein CASSIDIGVQETQYF.

The rearrangement uses TRBV10-3 and TRBJ1-1; D is undetermined. The V gene's germline CDR1 is ENHRY and CDR2 SYGVKD. The CDR3 sequence is 15 residues long. Trimming removed 3 bases from V and 3 bases from J, with 14 bases in between. The CDR3 loop is CAISDSQFADTEAFF. CDR3 sequence (DNA): TGTGCCATCAGTGATTCACAGTTCGCCGACACTGAAGCTTTCTTT.

The V and J genes are TRBV7-2 and TRBJ1-1, with TRBD1 matching over 9 bases. CDR1 SGHTA and CDR2 FQGNSA come from the germline V gene. With 2 bases clipped from V and 5 bases from J, the junction kept 12 bases outside the gene matches. This CDR3 region has 17 residues. The CDR3 spells CASSLTATGGAGTEAFF. The CDR3 bases are TGTGCCAGCAGCTTAACCGCCACAGGGGGCGCGGGGACTGAAGCTTTCTTT. Full variable domain (missing parts from reference TRBV7-2 and TRBJ1-1): GAGVSQSPSNKVTEKGKDVELRCDPISGHTALYWYRQSLGQGLEFLIYFQGNSAPDKSGLPSDRFSAERTGGSVSTLTIQRTQQEDSAVYLCASSLTATGGAGTEAFFGQGTRLTVV.

This clone has more than one count but fewer than ten. This chain uses TRBV2 with TRBJ2-7; 8 nucleotides agree with TRBD2. Germline V gene lookup returns CDR1 SNHLY and CDR2 FYNNEI. The CDR3 is 14 amino acids. V lost 3 bases and J lost 6; bases outside the gene matches: 7. As DNA, the CDR3 is TGTGCCAGCAGTGATCTGGCGGGAGGTGGCGAGCAGTACTTC. Translating gives CASSDLAGGGEQYF.